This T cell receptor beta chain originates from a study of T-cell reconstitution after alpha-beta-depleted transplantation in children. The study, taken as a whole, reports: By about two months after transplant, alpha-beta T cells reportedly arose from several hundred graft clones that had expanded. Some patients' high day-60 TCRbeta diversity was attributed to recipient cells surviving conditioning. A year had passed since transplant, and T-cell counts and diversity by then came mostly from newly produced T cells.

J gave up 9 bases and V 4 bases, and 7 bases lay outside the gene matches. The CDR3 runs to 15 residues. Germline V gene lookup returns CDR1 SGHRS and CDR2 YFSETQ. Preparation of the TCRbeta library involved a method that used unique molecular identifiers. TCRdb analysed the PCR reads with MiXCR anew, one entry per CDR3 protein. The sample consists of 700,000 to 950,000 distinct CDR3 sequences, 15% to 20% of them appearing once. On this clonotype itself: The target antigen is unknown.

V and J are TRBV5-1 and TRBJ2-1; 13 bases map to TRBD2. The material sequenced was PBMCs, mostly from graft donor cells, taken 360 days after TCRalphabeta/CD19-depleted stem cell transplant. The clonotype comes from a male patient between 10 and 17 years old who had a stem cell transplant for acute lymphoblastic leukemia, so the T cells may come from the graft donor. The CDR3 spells CASSPGTSGKVEQFF. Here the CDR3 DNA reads TGCGCCAGCAGCCCCGGGACTAGCGGGAAAGTTGAGCAGTTCTTC.